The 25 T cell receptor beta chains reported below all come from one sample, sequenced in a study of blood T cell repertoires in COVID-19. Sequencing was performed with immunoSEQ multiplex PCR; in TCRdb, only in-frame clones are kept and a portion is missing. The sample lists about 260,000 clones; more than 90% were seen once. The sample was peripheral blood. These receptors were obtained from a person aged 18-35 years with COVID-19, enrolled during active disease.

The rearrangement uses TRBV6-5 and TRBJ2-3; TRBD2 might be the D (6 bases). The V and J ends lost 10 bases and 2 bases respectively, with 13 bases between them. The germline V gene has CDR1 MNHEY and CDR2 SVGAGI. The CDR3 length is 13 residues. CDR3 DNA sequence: TGTGCCACCGGGACTTTGAACACAGATACGCAGTATTTT. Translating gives CATGTLNTDTQYF.

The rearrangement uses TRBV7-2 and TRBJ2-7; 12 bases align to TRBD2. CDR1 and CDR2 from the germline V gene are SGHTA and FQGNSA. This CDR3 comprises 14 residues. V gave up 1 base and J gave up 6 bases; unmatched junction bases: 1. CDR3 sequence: CASSLELAGGEQYF. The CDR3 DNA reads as TGTGCCAGCAGCTTAGAACTAGCGGGAGGCGAGCAGTACTTC. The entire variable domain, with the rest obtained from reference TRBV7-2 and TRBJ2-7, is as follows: GAGVSQSPSNKVTEKGKDVELRCDPISGHTALYWYRQSLGQGLEFLIYFQGNSAPDKSGLPSDRFSAERTGGSVSTLTIQRTQQEDSAVYLCASSLELAGGEQYFGPGTRLTVT.

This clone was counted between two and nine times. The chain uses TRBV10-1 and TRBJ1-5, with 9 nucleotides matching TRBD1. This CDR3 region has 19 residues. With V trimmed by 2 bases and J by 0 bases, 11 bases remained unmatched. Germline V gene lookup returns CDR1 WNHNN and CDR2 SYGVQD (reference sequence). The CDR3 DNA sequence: TGCGCCAGCAGTGAGAGTCACAGGGGGCCCAAATATAGCAATCAGCCCCAGCATTTT. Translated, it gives CASSESHRGPKYSNQPQHF.

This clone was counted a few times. The chain's CDR3 is CASSQVGRQGYSPLHF. The CDR3 bases are TGCGCCAGCAGCCAAGTCGGGAGACAGGGTTATTCACCCCTCCACTTT. The rearrangement uses TRBV4-3 and TRBJ1-6, with 7 bases lining up with TRBD1. The CDR3 is 16 amino acids. The V gene's germline CDR1 is LGHNA and CDR2 YSLEER. V was clipped by 1 base and J by 8 bases; unmatched bases: 8.

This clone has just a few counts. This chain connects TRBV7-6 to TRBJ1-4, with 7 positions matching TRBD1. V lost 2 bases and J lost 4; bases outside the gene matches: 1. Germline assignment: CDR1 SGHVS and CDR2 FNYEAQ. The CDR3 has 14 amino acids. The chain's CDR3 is CASSLTGDNEKLFF. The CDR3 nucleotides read TGTGCCAGCAGCTTAACAGGGGATAATGAAAAACTGTTTTTT.

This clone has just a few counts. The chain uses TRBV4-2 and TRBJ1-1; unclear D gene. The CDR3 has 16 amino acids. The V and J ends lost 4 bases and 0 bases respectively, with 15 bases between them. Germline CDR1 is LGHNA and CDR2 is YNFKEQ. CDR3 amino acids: CASSPEGAGMNTEAFF. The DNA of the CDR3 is TGTGCCAGCAGCCCCGAGGGTGCCGGCATGAACACTGAAGCTTTCTTT.

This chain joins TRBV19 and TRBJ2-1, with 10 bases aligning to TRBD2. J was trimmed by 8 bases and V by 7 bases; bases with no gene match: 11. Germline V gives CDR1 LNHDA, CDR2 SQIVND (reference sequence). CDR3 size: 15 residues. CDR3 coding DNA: TGTGCCAGTACCAACCTACTAGCGGGAATGTATGAGCAGTTCTTC. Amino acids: CASTNLLAGMYEQFF.

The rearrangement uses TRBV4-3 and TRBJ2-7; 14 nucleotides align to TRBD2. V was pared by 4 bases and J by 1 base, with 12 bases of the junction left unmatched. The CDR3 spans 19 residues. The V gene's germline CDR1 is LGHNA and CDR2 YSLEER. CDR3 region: CASSLGVGLAGGESYEQYF. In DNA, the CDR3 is TGCGCCAGCAGCCTCGGTGTAGGACTAGCGGGAGGAGAGTCCTACGAGCAGTACTTC.

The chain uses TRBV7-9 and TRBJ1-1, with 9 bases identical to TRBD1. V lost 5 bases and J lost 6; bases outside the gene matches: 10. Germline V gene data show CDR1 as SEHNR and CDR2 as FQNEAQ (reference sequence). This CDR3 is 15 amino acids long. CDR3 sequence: CASSTYRDRDAEAFF. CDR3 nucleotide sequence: TGTGCCAGCAGCACGTACCGGGACAGGGATGCTGAAGCTTTCTTT.

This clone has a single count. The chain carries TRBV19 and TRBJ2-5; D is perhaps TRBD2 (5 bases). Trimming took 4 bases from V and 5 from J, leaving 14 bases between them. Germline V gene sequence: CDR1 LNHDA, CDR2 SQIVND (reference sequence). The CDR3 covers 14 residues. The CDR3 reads CASSNGGSGETQYF. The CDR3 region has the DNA TGTGCCAGTAGTAACGGTGGGAGTGGGGAGACCCAGTACTTC.

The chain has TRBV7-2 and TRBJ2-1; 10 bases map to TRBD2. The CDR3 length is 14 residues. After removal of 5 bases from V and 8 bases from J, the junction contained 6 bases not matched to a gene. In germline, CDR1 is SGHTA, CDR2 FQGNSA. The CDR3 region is CASSPTGTSDEQFF. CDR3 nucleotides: TGTGCCAGCAGCCCTACTGGGACTAGCGATGAGCAGTTCTTC.

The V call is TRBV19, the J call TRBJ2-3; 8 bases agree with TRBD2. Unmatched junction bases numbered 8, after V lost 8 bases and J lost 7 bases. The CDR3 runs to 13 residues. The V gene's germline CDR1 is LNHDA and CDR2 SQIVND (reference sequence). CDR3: CASLGGTRNTQYF. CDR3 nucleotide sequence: TGTGCCAGTTTGGGCGGGACTAGGAATACGCAGTATTTT.

CDR3: CASSRDRVGEQYF. The CDR3 nucleotides read TGTGCCAGCAGCCGGGACAGGGTTGGAGAGCAGTACTTC. The chain is built from TRBV16 and TRBJ2-7; TRBD1 matches 9 bases. Germline V gene data show CDR1 as KGHSY and CDR2 as FQNENV. The J segment lost 7 bases and the V segment lost 4 bases, leaving 5 bases of the junction unmatched. The CDR3 spans 13 residues.

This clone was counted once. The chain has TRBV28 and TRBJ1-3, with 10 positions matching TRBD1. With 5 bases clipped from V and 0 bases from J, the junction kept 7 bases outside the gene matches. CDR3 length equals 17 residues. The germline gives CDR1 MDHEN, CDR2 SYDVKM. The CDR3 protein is CASSAGTGVSSGNTIYF. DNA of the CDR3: TGTGCCAGCAGTGCCGGGACAGGGGTCAGCTCTGGAAACACCATATATTTT.

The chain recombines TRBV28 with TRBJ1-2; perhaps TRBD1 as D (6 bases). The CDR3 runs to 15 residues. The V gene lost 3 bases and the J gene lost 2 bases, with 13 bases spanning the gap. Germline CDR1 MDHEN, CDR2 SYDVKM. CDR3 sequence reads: CASSFFTGINYGYTF. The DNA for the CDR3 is TGTGCCAGCAGTTTCTTTACAGGGATCAACTATGGCTACACCTTC.

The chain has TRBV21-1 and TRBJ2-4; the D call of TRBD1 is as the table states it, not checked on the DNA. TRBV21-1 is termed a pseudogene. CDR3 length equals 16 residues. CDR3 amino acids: CASSKASQGLENIQYF. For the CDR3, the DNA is TGTGCCAGCAGCAAAGCCTCACAGGGATTAGAGAACATTCAGTACTTC.

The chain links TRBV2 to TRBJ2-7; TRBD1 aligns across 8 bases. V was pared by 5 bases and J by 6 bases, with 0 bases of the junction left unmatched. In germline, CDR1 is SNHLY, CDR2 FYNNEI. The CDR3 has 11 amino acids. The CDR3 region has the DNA TGTGCCAGCAGTACAGGGGGCGAGCAGTACTTC. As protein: CASSTGGEQYF.

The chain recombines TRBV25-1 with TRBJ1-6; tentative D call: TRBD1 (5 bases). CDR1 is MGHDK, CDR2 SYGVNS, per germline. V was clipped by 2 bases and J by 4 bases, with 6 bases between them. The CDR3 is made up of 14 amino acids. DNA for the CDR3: TGTGCCAGCAGTGAACAGGGTTATAATTCACCCCTCCACTTT. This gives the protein CASSEQGYNSPLHF. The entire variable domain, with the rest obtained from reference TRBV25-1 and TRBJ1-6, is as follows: EADIYQTPRYLVIGTGKKITLECSQTMGHDKMYWYQQDPGMELHLIHYSYGVNSTEKGDLSSESTVSRIRTEHFPLTLESARPSHTSQYLCASSEQGYNSPLHFGNGTRLTVT.

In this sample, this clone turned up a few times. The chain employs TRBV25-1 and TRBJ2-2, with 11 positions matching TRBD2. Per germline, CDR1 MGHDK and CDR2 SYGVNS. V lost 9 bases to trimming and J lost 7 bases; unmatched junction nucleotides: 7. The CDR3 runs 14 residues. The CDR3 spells CASTSGRSGGELFF. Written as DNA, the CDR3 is TGTGCCAGTACTAGCGGGAGATCCGGCGGGGAGCTGTTTTTT. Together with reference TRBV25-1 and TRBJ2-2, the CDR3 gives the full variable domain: EADIYQTPRYLVIGTGKKITLECSQTMGHDKMYWYQQDPGMELHLIHYSYGVNSTEKGDLSSESTVSRIRTEHFPLTLESARPSHTSQYLCASTSGRSGGELFFGEGSRLTVL.

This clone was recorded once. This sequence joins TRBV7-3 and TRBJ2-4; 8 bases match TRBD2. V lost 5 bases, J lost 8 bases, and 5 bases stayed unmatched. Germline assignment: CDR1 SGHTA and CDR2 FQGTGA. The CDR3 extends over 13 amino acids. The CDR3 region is CASSRNGGDIQYF. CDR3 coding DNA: TGTGCCAGCAGCCGCAACGGGGGGGACATTCAGTACTTC.

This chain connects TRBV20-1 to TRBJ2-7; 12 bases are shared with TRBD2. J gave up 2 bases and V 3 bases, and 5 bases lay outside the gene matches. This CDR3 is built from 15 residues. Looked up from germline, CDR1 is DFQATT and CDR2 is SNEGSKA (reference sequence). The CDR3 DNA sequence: TGCAGTGCTAGTCCCAGACTAGCGGGAGCCTACGAGCAGTACTTC. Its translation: CSASPRLAGAYEQYF.

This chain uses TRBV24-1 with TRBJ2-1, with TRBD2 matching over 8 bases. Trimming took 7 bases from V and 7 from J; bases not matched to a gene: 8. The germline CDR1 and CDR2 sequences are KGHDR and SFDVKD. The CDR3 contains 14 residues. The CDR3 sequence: CATRGVSGANEQFF. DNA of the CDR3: TGTGCCACCAGGGGGGTTAGCGGGGCTAATGAGCAGTTCTTC.

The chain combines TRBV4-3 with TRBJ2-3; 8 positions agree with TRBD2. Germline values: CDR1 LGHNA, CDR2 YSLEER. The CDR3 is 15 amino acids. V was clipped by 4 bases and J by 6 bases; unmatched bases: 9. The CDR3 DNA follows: TGCGCCAGCAGCCGAGGGACTAGTTGGGGGGATACGCAGTATTTT. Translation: CASSRGTSWGDTQYF.

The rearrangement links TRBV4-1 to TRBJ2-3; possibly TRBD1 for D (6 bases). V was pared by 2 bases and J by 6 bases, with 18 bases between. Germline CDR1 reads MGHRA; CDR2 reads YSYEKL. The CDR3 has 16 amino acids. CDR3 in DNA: TGCGCCAGCAGCCAAATCGGGGCAGGGGCAGGGGATACGCAGTATTTT. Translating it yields CASSQIGAGAGDTQYF.

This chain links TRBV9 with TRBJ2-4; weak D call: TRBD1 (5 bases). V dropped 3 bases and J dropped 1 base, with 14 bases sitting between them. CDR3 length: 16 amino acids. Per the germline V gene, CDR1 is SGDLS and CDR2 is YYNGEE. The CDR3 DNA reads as TGTGCCAGCAGCGCCTCAGGGCTGGGGGCCAAAAACATTCAGTACTTC. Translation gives CASSASGLGAKNIQYF. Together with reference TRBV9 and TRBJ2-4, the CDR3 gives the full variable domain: DSGVTQTPKHLITATGQRVTLRCSPRSGDLSVYWYQQSLDQGLQFLIQYYNGEERAKGNILERFSAQQFPDLHSELNLSSLELGDSALYFCASSASGLGAKNIQYFGAGTRLSVL.